These T cell receptor beta chains were read from a single sample in a study of shared clonotypes between healthy human individuals. Some clones are missing from TCRdb's copy, which holds only in-frame ones; the method was immunoSEQ multiplex PCR. Of millions of clones listed, around 90% are singletons. The sequencing sample was made of naive CD4+ T cells sorted from blood. Receptor source: a man between 18 and 29 years old in good health. Each CDR3 is given with its conserved first and last residue. The D gene is left open where the match is weak. Expanded clones get a size class; other rows say once, few or many, or leave the size out.

j_gene,abundance,d_gene,v_gene,CDR3aa,CDR3nt
TRBJ2-7,-,TRBD1,TRBV9,CASSPPPGGEQYF,TGTGCCAGCAGCCCTCCCCCAGGGGGCGAGCAGTACTTC
TRBJ2-7,-,-,TRBV20-1,CSARGEQYF,TGCAGTGCTAGGGGGGAGCAGTACTTC
TRBJ2-2,-,-,TRBV6-5,CASTVPGPRTGELFF,TGTGCCAGCACCGTACCGGGCCCTCGAACCGGGGAGCTGTTTTTT
TRBJ1-6,-,TRBD1,TRBV7-9,CASAQGDHSPLHF,TGTGCCAGCGCCCAGGGGGACCATTCACCCCTCCACTTT
TRBJ1-1,-,-,TRBV5-6,CASSLVTLVFTEAFF,TGTGCCAGCAGCTTGGTAACGTTAGTGTTCACTGAAGCTTTCTTT
TRBJ1-1,-,-,TRBV11-2,CASRTVGHVNTEAFF,TGTGCCAGCAGGACGGTGGGGCACGTGAACACTGAAGCTTTCTTT
TRBJ2-1,few,TRBD2,TRBV11-3,CASSPRLAGGPGDEQFF,TGTGCCAGCAGCCCGAGACTAGCGGGGGGGCCGGGAGATGAGCAGTTCTTC
TRBJ2-2,once,-,TRBV5-4,CASSLGFRDAGELFF,TGTGCCAGCAGCTTGGGCTTCAGGGACGCCGGGGAGCTGTTTTTT
TRBJ1-6,-,-,TRBV30,CAWSGQVNSPLHF,TGTGCCTGGAGTGGACAGGTTAATTCACCCCTCCACTTT
TRBJ1-1,-,-,TRBV5-6,CASSLARTRPTEAFF,TGTGCCAGCAGCTTGGCCCGGACCAGGCCGACTGAAGCTTTCTTT
TRBJ2-1,-,TRBD2,TRBV28,CASSSLQGLAKNEQFF,TGTGCCAGCAGTTCACTTCAGGGACTAGCCAAAAATGAGCAGTTCTTC
TRBJ2-7,-,-,TRBV28,CASRGPTVSYEQYF,TGTGCCAGCAGGGGGCCGACAGTCTCCTACGAGCAGTACTTC
TRBJ1-2,-,TRBD1,TRBV28,CASSPPQQGAFGYTF,TGTGCCAGCAGCCCCCCACAACAGGGGGCCTTTGGCTACACCTTC
TRBJ1-6,-,TRBD1,TRBV10-3,CAISERGPVGRSPLHF,TGTGCCATCAGTGAGAGGGGGCCGGTCGGGCGTTCACCCCTCCACTTT
TRBJ1-5,-,-,TRBV5-6,CASSLGGEREPQHF,TGTGCCAGCAGCTTGGGAGGGGAGAGGGAGCCCCAGCATTTT
TRBJ2-3,-,-,TRBV7-2,CASSYGITDTQYF,TGTGCCAGCAGCTACGGAATCACAGATACGCAGTATTTT
TRBJ2-7,-,-,TRBV5-5,CASSLESGLYFYEQYF,TGTGCCAGCAGCTTGGAATCGGGTCTTTATTTCTACGAGCAGTACTTC
TRBJ1-2,-,TRBD1,TRBV2,CASTAQGRTNYGYTF,TGTGCCAGCACCGCACAGGGGAGAACTAACTATGGCTACACCTTC
TRBJ1-5,-,-,TRBV10-2,CASTEGPASNQPQHF,TGCGCCAGCACGGAGGGCCCAGCCTCGAATCAGCCCCAGCATTTT
TRBJ1-3,-,-,TRBV4-1,CASSLGFSGNTIYF,TGCGCCAGCAGCTTGGGGTTTTCTGGAAACACCATATATTTT
TRBJ1-2,once,TRBD1,TRBV2,CASSGTGGFYGYTF,TGTGCCAGCAGTGGGACAGGGGGATTCTATGGCTACACCTTC
TRBJ2-7,-,-,TRBV5-6,CASSLAGGVYEQYF,TGTGCCAGCAGCTTAGCAGGGGGGGTCTACGAGCAGTACTTC
TRBJ2-5,-,-,TRBV7-9,CASSNRGGGLFETQYF,TGTGCCAGCAGCAACCGTGGGGGCGGCCTCTTTGAGACCCAGTACTTC
TRBJ2-3,once,-,TRBV28,CASSFRRTPRLGDTQYF,TGTGCCAGCAGTTTTCGTCGGACCCCGAGACTTGGGGATACGCAGTATTTT
TRBJ2-5,-,-,TRBV7-2,CASSTYTGRETQYF,TGTGCCAGCAGCACCTATACAGGGAGGGAGACCCAGTACTTC
TRBJ1-4,-,-,TRBV5-4,CASSSGYSTNEKLFF,TGTGCCAGCAGCTCCGGGTACTCAACTAATGAAAAACTGTTTTTT
TRBJ1-4,-,-,TRBV2,CASTVGQPGLGEKLFF,TGTGCCAGCACCGTCGGGCAGCCTGGCCTTGGTGAAAAACTGTTTTTT
TRBJ1-6,-,-,TRBV5-1,CASSRDSTGPLHF,TGCGCCAGCAGCCGGGATTCTACGGGACCCCTCCACTTT
TRBJ2-1,-,-,TRBV30,CAWSVGDEQFF,TGTGCCTGGAGTGTAGGTGATGAGCAGTTCTTC
TRBJ1-5,-,-,TRBV6-1,CASSGAYLSQPQHF,TGTGCCAGCAGTGGGGCCTATTTAAGTCAGCCCCAGCATTTT
TRBJ1-4,-,-,TRBV18,CASSPPGFVDEKLFF,TGTGCCAGCTCACCACCGGGGTTTGTAGATGAAAAACTGTTTTTT
TRBJ2-2,few,TRBD2,TRBV7-2,CASSRTSGNTGELFF,TGTGCCAGCAGCCGGACTAGCGGGAACACCGGGGAGCTGTTTTTT
TRBJ1-1,-,TRBD1,TRBV28,CASSLEQGWGNTEAFF,TGTGCCAGCAGTTTGGAACAGGGGTGGGGGAACACTGAAGCTTTCTTT
TRBJ2-2,once,-,TRBV15,CATSVTRDTGELFF,TGTGCCACCAGTGTGACCCGGGACACCGGGGAGCTGTTTTTT
TRBJ1-2,-,-,TRBV7-2,CASSSGPTNYGYTF,TGTGCCAGCAGCTCGGGCCCGACTAACTATGGCTACACCTTC
TRBJ2-2,-,TRBD1,TRBV5-1,CASSPGQGDTGELFF,TGCGCCAGCAGCCCTGGACAGGGGGACACCGGGGAGCTGTTTTTT
TRBJ2-7,-,TRBD2,TRBV28,CASSLRGLAREQYF,TGTGCCAGCAGTCTCAGGGGACTAGCTCGGGAGCAGTACTTC
TRBJ2-7,-,TRBD1,TRBV6-1,CASEGTGTYEQYF,TGTGCCAGCGAAGGGACAGGGACCTACGAGCAGTACTTC
TRBJ1-2,once,TRBD1,TRBV18,CASSSRDRAYGYTF,TGTGCCAGCTCAAGCCGGGACAGGGCCTATGGCTACACCTTC
TRBJ2-7,few,-,TRBV20-1,CSARAGYEQYF,TGCAGTGCTAGGGCCGGCTACGAGCAGTACTTC
TRBJ2-1,-,TRBD2,TRBV30,CAWSPPRGRGDEQFF,TGTGCCTGGAGTCCGCCGCGGGGGAGAGGGGATGAGCAGTTCTTC
TRBJ2-1,-,TRBD2,TRBV6-5,CASSYGTSAAYNEQFF,TGTGCCAGCAGTTACGGGACTAGCGCCGCCTACAATGAGCAGTTCTTC
TRBJ2-2,-,-,TRBV19,CASTGPLNTGELFF,TGTGCCAGTACGGGACCGCTGAACACCGGGGAGCTGTTTTTT